This T cell receptor beta chain appears in the sequencing data of a study of T cell responses to AZD1222 COVID-19 vaccine. Measured with immunoSEQ multiplex PCR; TCRdb has only the in-frame clones, and not every one. The table has 180,000 or so clones, 90% seen once; the top ten hold 4% to 4.5%. Germline loops: CDR1 MDHEN, CDR2 SYDVKM. CDR3 length equals 13 residues. Trimming removed 3 bases from V and 0 bases from J, with 6 bases in between. This receptor was obtained from an adult who received the MenACWY meningococcal vaccine as a control. Material: peripheral blood, obtained 28 days after the second dose of the MenACWY control vaccine. The chain recombines TRBV28 with TRBJ2-7, with D hard to call. The CDR3 DNA reads TGTGCCAGCAGTTTTGAAAGCTCCTACGAGCAGTACTTC. It is translated as CASSFESSYEQYF.